Reported below is one T cell receptor beta chain. The antigen is undetermined. Assay: immunoSEQ multiplex PCR; the TCRdb copy retains only in-frame clones and omits some. The sample contains several thousand clones, under 65% of which appear only once. Germline V gives CDR1 GTSNPN, CDR2 SVGIG (reference sequence). The CDR3 has 14 amino acids. Trimming at V came to 3 bases and at J to 7 bases, leaving 5 bases not matched to a gene. This record belongs to a study of CD8 T cell repertoires and HIV-1 epitope variants. Findings and limits, study-wide: About 5 clonotypes recognized Nef KF9, one HW9, none TAALDMSHF. Nine or ten antigen-specific TCR beta clonotypes were found; roughly 6 seemed cross-reactive to variants.

The receptor comes from a male donor with HIV. The material sequenced was cultured CD8+ T cells derived from PBMCs. The chain employs TRBV30 and TRBJ1-4; 10 bases match TRBD1. CDR3 loop: CAWSPGTGVEKLFF. DNA of the CDR3: TGTGCCTGGAGCCCAGGGACAGGGGTTGAAAAACTGTTTTTT.